This T cell receptor (beta chain) appears in the sequencing data of a study of OX40 agonist ivuxolimab in advanced cancers. Clones were read by immunoSEQ multiplex PCR, and TCRdb kept only the in-frame ones, dropping some. In the table there are tens of thousands of clones, about 79% of which are singletons. Trimming cost V 3 bases and J 3 bases, with 9 bases left between them. The CDR3 has 13 amino acids. Germline loops: CDR1 MNHEY, CDR2 SMNVEV (reference sequence). This TCR was recovered from an adult with an advanced solid tumor such as melanoma, head and neck, liver or kidney cancer. The input for sequencing was CD4+ or CD8+ T cells sorted from blood, taken in a trial of the OX40 agonist ivuxolimab. The chain recombines TRBV27 with TRBJ2-7; D gene ambiguous. CDR3 amino acids: CASSFRQSYEQYF. The CDR3 bases are TGTGCCAGCAGTTTTAGGCAGAGCTACGAGCAGTACTTC.